This T cell receptor (beta chain) was retrieved from a study of blood T cell repertoires in COVID-19. Across the whole study: Whether acute or convalescent, the COVID-19 samples came from the United States, Italy and Spain.

The CDR3 is made up of 13 amino acids. V was cut by 5 bases and J by 5 bases, with 15 bases left in between. Germline values: CDR1 GTSNPN, CDR2 SVGIG (reference sequence). Methods used by the authors: Amplification from reference gene primers served as the basis for estimated nucleated cell counts. Sequencing was performed with immunoSEQ multiplex PCR; in TCRdb, only in-frame clones are kept and a portion is missing. V and J calls and clone size are given by that table; D and trimming were obtained from the DNA. The sample includes fewer than 85,000 clones, 82% of them seen just once. Sequences were obtained from peripheral blood. The TCR comes from a woman aged 55-69 years with acute or convalescent COVID-19. The chain carries TRBV30 and TRBJ1-1; maybe TRBD1 (6 bases). CDR3 sequence (DNA): TGTGCCTGGCACAGGGTGCGGGGGACTGAAGCTTTCTTT. The encoded protein is CAWHRVRGTEAFF.